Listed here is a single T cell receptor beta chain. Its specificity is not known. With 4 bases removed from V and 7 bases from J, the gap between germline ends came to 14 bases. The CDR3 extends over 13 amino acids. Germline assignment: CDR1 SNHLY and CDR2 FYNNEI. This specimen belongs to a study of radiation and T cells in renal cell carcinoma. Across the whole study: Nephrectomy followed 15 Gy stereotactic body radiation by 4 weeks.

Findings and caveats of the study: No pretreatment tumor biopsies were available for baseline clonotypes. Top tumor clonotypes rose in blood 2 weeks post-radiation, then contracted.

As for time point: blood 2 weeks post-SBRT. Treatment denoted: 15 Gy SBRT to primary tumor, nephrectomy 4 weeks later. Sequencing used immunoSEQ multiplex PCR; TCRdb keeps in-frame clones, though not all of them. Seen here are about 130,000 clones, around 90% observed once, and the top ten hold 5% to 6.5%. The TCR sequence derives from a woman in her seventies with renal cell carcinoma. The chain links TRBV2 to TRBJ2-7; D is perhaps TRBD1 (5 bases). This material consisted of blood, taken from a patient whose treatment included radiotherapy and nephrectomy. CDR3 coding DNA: TGTGCCAGCAGTGTTGTCAGGCCAGGGGAGCAGTACTTC. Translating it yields CASSVVRPGEQYF.